This TCR beta chain was identified in a study of blood T cell repertoires in COVID-19. Study-wide background: COVID-19 samples from acute and convalescent phases originated in the United States, Italy and Spain. PBMCs, B-cell-depleted T cells, or T cells were the source of the cDNA or gDNA that made up the material.

In the original processing: Nucleated cell number was recorded as an estimate derived from reference gene primer amplification. TCRdb's table, derived via immunoSEQ multiplex PCR, lists solely in-frame clones and lacks some. The V and J calls and the clone size are those of that table, but D and trimming were determined from the DNA. The table has about 220,000 clones, roughly 84% seen once. Source material: peripheral blood. This receptor was identified in a woman aged 80 or older with acute or convalescent COVID-19.

In nucleotides, the CDR3 is TGCGCCAGCAGCCAAGATCTAACGGGAACTGAAGCTTTCTTT. It encodes CASSQDLTGTEAFF. This chain connects TRBV4-1 to TRBJ1-1, with D unclear. The V end was cut by 0 bases, the J end by 5 bases, with 10 bases between. Germline loops: CDR1 MGHRA, CDR2 YSYEKL. The CDR3 totals 14 residues.